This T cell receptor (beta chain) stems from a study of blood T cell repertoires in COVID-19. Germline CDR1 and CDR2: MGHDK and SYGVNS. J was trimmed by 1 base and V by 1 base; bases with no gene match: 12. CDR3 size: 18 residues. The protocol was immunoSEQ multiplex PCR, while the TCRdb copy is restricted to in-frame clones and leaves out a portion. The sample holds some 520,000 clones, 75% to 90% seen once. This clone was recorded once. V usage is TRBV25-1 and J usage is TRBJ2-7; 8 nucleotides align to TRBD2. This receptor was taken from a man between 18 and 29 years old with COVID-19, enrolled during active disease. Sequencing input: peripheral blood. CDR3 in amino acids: CASSESGGPAGVSYEQYF. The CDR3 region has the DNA TGTGCCAGCAGTGAATCCGGGGGGCCAGCGGGAGTTTCCTACGAGCAGTACTTC.